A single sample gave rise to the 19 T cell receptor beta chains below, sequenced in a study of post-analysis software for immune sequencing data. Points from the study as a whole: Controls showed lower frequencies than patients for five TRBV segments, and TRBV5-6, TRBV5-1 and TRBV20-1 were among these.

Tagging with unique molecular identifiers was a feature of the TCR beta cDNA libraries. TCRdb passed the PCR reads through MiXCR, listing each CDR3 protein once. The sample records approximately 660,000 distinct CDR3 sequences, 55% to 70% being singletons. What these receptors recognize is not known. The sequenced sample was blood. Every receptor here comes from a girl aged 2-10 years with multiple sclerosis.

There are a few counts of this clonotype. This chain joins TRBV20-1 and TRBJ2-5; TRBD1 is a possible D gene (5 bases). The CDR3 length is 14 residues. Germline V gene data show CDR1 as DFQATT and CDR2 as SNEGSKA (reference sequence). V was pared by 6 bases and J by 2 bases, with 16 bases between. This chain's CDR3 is CSALQQVNQETQYF. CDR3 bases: TGCAGTGCCCTCCAACAGGTTAATCAAGAGACCCAGTACTTC.

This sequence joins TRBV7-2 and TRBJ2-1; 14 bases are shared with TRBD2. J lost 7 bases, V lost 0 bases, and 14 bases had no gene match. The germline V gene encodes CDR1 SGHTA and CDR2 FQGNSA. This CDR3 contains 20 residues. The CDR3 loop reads CASSLASSRLAGGPRNEQFF. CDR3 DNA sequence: TGTGCCAGCAGCTTAGCGTCGTCTCGACTAGCGGGAGGGCCAAGGAATGAGCAGTTCTTC.

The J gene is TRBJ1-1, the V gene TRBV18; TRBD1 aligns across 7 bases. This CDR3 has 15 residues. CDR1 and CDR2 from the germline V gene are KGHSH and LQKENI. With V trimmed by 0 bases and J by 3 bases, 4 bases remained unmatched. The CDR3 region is CASSPPGQMDTEAFF. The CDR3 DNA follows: TGTGCCAGCTCACCACCGGGACAGATGGACACTGAAGCTTTCTTT.

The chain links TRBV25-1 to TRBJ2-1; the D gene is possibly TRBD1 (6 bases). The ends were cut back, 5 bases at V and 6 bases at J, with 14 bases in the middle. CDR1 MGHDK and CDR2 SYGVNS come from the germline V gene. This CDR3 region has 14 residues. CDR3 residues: CASSQPGTTNEQFF. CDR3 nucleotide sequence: TGTGCCAGCAGTCAGCCCGGGACAACCAATGAGCAGTTCTTC.

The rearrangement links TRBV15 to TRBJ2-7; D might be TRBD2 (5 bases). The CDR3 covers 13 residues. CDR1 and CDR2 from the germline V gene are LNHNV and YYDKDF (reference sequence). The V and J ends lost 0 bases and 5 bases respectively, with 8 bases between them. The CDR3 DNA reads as TGTGCCACCAGCAGAGATCGGGGAAACGAGCAGTACTTC. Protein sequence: CATSRDRGNEQYF.

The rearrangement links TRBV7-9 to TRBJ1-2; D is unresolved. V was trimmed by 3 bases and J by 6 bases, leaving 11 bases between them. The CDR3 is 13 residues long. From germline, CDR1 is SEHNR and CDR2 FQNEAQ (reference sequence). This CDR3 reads CASSFLGEDGYTF. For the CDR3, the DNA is TGTGCCAGCAGCTTCCTCGGGGAGGATGGCTACACCTTC.

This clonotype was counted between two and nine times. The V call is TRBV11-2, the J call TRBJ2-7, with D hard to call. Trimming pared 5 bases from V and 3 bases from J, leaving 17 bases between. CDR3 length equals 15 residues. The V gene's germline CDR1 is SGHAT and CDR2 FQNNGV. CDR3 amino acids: CASSPAFRQIYEQYF. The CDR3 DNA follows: TGTGCCAGCAGCCCCGCCTTCCGACAAATCTACGAGCAGTACTTC.

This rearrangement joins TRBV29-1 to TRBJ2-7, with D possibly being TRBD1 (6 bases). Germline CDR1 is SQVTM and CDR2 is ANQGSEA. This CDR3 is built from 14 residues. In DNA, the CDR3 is TGCAGTGTTTTACTGACAGGATTCTCCTACGAGCAGTACTTC. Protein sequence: CSVLLTGFSYEQYF.

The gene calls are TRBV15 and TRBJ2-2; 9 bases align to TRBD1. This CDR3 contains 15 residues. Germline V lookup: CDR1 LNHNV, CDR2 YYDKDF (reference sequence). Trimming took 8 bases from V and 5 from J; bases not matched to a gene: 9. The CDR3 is CATFHGQGRTGELFF. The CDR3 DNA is TGTGCCACCTTCCACGGACAGGGGAGGACCGGGGAGCTGTTTTTT.

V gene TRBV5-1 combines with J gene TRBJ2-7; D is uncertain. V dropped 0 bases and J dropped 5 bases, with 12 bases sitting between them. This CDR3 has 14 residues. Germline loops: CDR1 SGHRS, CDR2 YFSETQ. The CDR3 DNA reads TGCGCCAGCAGCTTGGGTCCAGGAATAAACGAGCAGTACTTC. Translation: CASSLGPGINEQYF.

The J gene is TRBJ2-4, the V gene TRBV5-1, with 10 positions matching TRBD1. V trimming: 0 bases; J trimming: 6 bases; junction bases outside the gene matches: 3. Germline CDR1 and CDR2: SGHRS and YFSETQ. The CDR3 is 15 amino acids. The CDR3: CASSLGGQGRNIQYF. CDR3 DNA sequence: TGCGCCAGCAGCTTGGGGGGACAGGGGAGAAACATTCAGTACTTC.

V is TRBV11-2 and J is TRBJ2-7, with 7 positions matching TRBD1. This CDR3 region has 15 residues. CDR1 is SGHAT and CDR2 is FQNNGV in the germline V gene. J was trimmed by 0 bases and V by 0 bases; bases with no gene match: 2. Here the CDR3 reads CASSLEDRISYEQYF. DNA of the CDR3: TGTGCCAGCAGCTTAGAGGACAGGATCTCCTACGAGCAGTACTTC.

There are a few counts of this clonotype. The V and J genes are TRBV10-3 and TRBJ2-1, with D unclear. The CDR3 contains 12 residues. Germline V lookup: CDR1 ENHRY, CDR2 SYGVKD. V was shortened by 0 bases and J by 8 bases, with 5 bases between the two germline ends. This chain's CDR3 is CAISESFDEQFF. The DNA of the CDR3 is TGTGCCATCAGTGAGTCGTTCGATGAGCAGTTCTTC.

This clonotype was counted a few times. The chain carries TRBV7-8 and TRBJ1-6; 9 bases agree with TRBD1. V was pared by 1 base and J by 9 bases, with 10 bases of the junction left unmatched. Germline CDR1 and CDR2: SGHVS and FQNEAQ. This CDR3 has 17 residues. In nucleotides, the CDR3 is TGTGCCAGCAGCTTAGTTTCGGGCGGGACAGGGAGTTCACCCCTCCACTTT. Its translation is CASSLVSGGTGSSPLHF.

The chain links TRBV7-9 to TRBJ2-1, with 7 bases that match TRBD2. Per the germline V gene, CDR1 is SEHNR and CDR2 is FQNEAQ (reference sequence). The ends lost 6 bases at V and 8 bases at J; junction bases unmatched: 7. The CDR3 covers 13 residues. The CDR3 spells CASRGGRWYEQFF. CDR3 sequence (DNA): TGTGCCAGCAGGGGCGGGAGATGGTATGAGCAGTTCTTC.

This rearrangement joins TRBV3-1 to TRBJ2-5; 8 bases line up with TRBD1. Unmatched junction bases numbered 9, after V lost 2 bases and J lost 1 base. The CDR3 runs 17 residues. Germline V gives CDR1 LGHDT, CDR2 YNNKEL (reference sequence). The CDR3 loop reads CASSQYLLGQAQETQYF. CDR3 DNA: TGTGCCAGCAGCCAATATCTACTGGGACAGGCCCAAGAGACCCAGTACTTC.

DNA of the CDR3: TGCAGTGCTAGAGCTCGACCTGGGCCGAACACTGAAGCTTTCTTT. Translating it yields CSARARPGPNTEAFF. This rearrangement joins TRBV20-1 to TRBJ1-1; no clear D. The ends were cut back, 1 base at V and 1 base at J, with 13 bases in the middle. Germline lookup yields CDR1 DFQATT and CDR2 SNEGSKA (reference sequence). The CDR3 totals 15 residues.

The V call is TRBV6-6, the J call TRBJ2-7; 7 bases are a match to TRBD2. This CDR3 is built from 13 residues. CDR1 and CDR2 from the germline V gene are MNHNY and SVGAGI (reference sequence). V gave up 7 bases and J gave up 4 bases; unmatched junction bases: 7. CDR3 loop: CASMGGRGYEQYF. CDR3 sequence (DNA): TGTGCCAGCATGGGCGGGAGAGGGTACGAGCAGTACTTC.

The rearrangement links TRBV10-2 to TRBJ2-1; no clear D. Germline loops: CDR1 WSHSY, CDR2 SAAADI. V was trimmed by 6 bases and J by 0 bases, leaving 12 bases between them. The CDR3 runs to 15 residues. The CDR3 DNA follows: TGCGCCAGCAGGGGCCTAGAAGACTCCTACAATGAGCAGTTCTTC. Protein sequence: CASRGLEDSYNEQFF.